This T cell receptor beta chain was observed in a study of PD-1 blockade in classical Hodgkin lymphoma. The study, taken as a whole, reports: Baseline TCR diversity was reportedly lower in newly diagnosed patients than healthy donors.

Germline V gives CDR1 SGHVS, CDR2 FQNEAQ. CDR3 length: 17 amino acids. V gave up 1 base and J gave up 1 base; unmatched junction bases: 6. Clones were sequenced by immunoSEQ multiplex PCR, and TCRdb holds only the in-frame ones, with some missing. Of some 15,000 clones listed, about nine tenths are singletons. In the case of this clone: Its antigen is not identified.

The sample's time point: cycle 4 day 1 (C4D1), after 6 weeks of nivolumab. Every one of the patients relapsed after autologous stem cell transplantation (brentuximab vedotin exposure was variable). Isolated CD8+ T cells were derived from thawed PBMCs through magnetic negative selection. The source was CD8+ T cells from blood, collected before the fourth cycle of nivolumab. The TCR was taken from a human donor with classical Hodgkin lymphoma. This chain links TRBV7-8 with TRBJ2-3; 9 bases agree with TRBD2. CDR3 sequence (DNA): TGTGCCAGCAGCTTAGAGGCGCTAGCGGGGCGCACAGATACGCAGTATTTT. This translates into CASSLEALAGRTDTQYF.